This T cell receptor (beta chain) derives from a study of blood T cell repertoires in COVID-19. Overall study context: Spain, Italy and the United States supplied samples that represented acute and convalescent COVID-19. T cells, B-cell-depleted T cells, or PBMCs provided the cDNA or gDNA that served as material.

The CDR3 has 16 residues. In germline, CDR1 is SGHDT, CDR2 YYEEEE. Between the trimmed V and J ends, which lost 0 bases and 0 bases, there was a span of 12 bases. This clone was picked up a small number of times. Methods used by the authors: Estimated nucleated cell counts came from reference gene primer amplification. The repertoire was sequenced with immunoSEQ multiplex PCR; TCRdb's copy has only in-frame clones and lacks some. The V and J calls and clone size come from that table; D and trimming were worked out from the DNA. The sample holds approximately 130,000 clones; 80% are singletons and the top ten take roughly 25%.

The rearrangement links TRBV5-6 to TRBJ1-1; TRBD1 might be the D (6 bases). The receptor was isolated from a human donor in a cohort sampled during active COVID-19. The sequenced sample was peripheral blood. The CDR3 protein is CASSLVAGTMNTEAFF. The CDR3 DNA is TGTGCCAGCAGCTTGGTAGCGGGGACAATGAACACTGAAGCTTTCTTT.